The clone carrying this T cell receptor beta chain has more than one count but fewer than ten. The sample contains more than one DNA sequence encoding this CDR3. The sample comes from a study of shared clonotypes between healthy human individuals. Overall study context: The plates for each donor numbered three CD4 naive, three CD4 memory, two CD8 naive and one CD8 memory.

The test was conducted at deep level. Generated by immunoSEQ multiplex PCR, the TCRdb table keeps only in-frame clones and is missing some. The table records 2 million to 2.5 million clones, 92% of them present only once. This CDR3 has 14 amino acids. J gave up 5 bases and V 2 bases, and 3 bases lay outside the gene matches. Germline V lookup: CDR1 SGHTA, CDR2 FQGNSA. The chain uses TRBV7-2 and TRBJ1-5; TRBD1 matches 7 bases. The TCR was taken from a man between 18 and 29 years old in good health. Some clones in this sample may be carry-over from other donors' samples. The sequenced sample was naive CD4+ T cells from PBMCs. Subset denoted: CD45RA+ positively selected. In DNA form, the CDR3 reads TGTGCCAGCAGCTTAAGGCAGGGGGATCAGCCCCAGCATTTT. Protein: CASSLRQGDQPQHF.